The rows below give T cell receptor beta chains drawn from one sample of a study of early T cells in non-severe SARS-CoV-2 infection. TCRdb itself ran the 5' RACE reads through MiXCR, one entry per CDR3 protein. This table holds 25,000 to 30,000 distinct CDR3 sequences, about 5% found once. Sequencing was carried out using whole blood. All receptors derive from an adult who was a healthcare worker with PCR-confirmed SARS-CoV-2 infection or an uninfected control (not recorded which). Both conserved end residues are part of each CDR3. D genes are given only for firm matches. A clone size is listed for some rows: how often the clone was seen (once, few, many), or a class if it is expanded.

.	.	TRBV5-1	TRBJ1-4	CASRLGGEKLFF	TGCGCCAGCAGATTGGGTGGCGAAAAACTGTTTTTT
.	medium-sized	TRBV24-1	TRBJ1-5	CATSDHALGNQPQHF	TGTGCCACCAGTGATCACGCATTGGGCAATCAGCCCCAGCATTTT
.	medium-sized	TRBV7-9	TRBJ2-6	CASQVSGANVLTF	TGTGCCAGCCAGGTATCTGGGGCCAACGTCCTGACTTTC
TRBD2	many	TRBV29-1	TRBJ2-1	CSASGLAGEGSYNEQFF	TGCAGCGCCTCAGGACTAGCGGGAGAGGGGTCCTACAATGAGCAGTTCTTC
TRBD1	many	TRBV20-1	TRBJ2-7	CSARDEVDRFSYEQYF	TGCAGTGCTAGAGACGAAGTGGACAGGTTCTCCTACGAGCAGTACTTC
.	many	TRBV28	TRBJ2-1	CASSLSSYNEQFF	TGTGCCAGCAGTTTAAGCTCCTACAATGAGCAGTTCTTC
.	.	TRBV5-4	TRBJ2-4	CASSPTPGLGNIQYF	TGTGCCAGCAGCCCCACCCCCGGGCTGGGAAACATTCAGTACTTC
TRBD1	many	TRBV20-1	TRBJ2-3	CSAVEPGQGATDTQYF	TGCAGTGCGGTTGAACCGGGACAGGGTGCCACAGATACGCAGTATTTT
.	many	TRBV27	TRBJ1-6	CASSSPPGHRPYNSPLHF	TGTGCCAGCAGTTCCCCCCCGGGACACCGGCCCTATAATTCACCCCTCCACTTT
.	many	TRBV7-7	TRBJ2-2	CASSLGRTINTGELFF	TGTGCCAGCAGCTTGGGGCGGACTATAAACACCGGGGAGCTGTTTTTT
TRBD2	many	TRBV7-7	TRBJ2-7	CASSLVRTSGMGEQYF	TGTGCCAGCAGCTTAGTAAGGACTAGCGGGATGGGCGAGCAGTACTTC
.	many	TRBV6-2/TRBV6-3	TRBJ2-7	CASSFPLVYEQYF	TGTGCCAGCAGTTTCCCCTTAGTCTACGAGCAGTACTTC
TRBD2	.	TRBV19	TRBJ2-2	CASSRHLAGANTGELFF	TGTGCCAGTAGCCGACACCTAGCGGGGGCAAACACCGGGGAGCTGTTTTTT
TRBD1	many	TRBV6-1	TRBJ1-3	CASSLQGSPLRNTIYF	TGTGCCAGCAGCCTACAGGGGTCCCCCCTGAGAAACACCATATATTTT
TRBD2	many	TRBV5-1	TRBJ2-1	CASRLAGVSDEQFF	TGCGCCAGCAGACTAGCGGGAGTTAGTGATGAGCAGTTCTTC
.	many	TRBV10-3	TRBJ1-3	CAARRDSGNTIYF	TGTGCCGCCCGGAGGGATTCTGGAAACACCATATATTTT
TRBD1	few	TRBV28	TRBJ2-7	CASSRTGDGGEQYF	TGTGCCAGCAGCCGCACAGGGGACGGAGGCGAGCAGTACTTC
.	.	TRBV5-4	TRBJ1-3	CASRGPQRGSTGNTIYF	TGTGCCAGCAGAGGACCCCAAAGGGGATCGACTGGAAACACCATATATTTT
TRBD2	many	TRBV7-2	TRBJ2-1	CASSLASGRPQFF	TGTGCCAGCAGCTTAGCTAGCGGGAGGCCACAGTTCTTC
TRBD2	many	TRBV19	TRBJ2-1	CASRPGLAGRNEQFF	TGTGCCAGTAGGCCGGGACTAGCGGGACGGAATGAGCAGTTCTTC
TRBD1	many	TRBV20-1	TRBJ1-6	CSAPLRDRGYSPLHF	TGCAGTGCGCCCCTTAGGGACAGGGGTTATTCACCCCTCCACTTT
.	many	TRBV24-1	TRBJ2-5	CATSEATGMAETQYF	TGTGCCACCAGTGAGGCTACAGGGATGGCAGAGACCCAGTACTTC
.	few	TRBV24-1	TRBJ2-1	CATSDGSPGTYNEQFF	TGTGCCACCAGTGATGGATCCCCCGGAACGTACAATGAGCAGTTCTTC
TRBD2	many	TRBV7-6	TRBJ2-1	CASSLDSVSAGVNHEQFF	TGTGCCAGCAGCTTAGATTCGGTATCAGCGGGAGTGAACCATGAGCAGTTCTTC
.	many	TRBV9	TRBJ2-2	CASSVPQERLDGGELFF	TGTGCCAGCAGCGTACCACAGGAACGACTAGACGGCGGGGAGCTGTTTTTT
.	.	TRBV7-2	TRBJ2-5	CASSLAYQETQYF	TGTGCCAGCAGCTTAGCGTACCAAGAGACCCAGTACTTC
TRBD2	few	TRBV20-1	TRBJ2-7	CSGTSGLTYEQYF	TGCAGCGGGACTAGCGGACTTACCTACGAGCAGTACTTC
TRBD2	many	TRBV7-6	TRBJ2-1	CASSLSQTSGYNEQFF	TGTGCCAGCAGCTTAAGCCAGACTAGCGGTTACAATGAGCAGTTCTTC
TRBD2	many	TRBV11-2	TRBJ2-1	CASSLVPSGRFGEQFF	TGTGCCAGCAGCTTAGTTCCTAGCGGGAGATTTGGTGAGCAGTTCTTC
.	many	TRBV19	TRBJ2-1	CASSIGGTPRSEQFF	TGTGCCAGTAGTATTGGCGGGACCCCCCGAAGTGAGCAGTTCTTC
.	many	TRBV5-8	TRBJ1-1	CASSLEGSTEAFF	TGTGCCAGCAGCTTGGAAGGGTCCACTGAAGCTTTCTTT
TRBD1	many	TRBV28	TRBJ1-5	CASSLSHRGRQPQHF	TGTGCCAGCAGTTTGTCCCACAGGGGTCGGCAGCCCCAGCATTTT
TRBD1	many	TRBV12-3/TRBV12-4	TRBJ2-5	CASTPGGQGQETQYF	TGTGCCAGCACCCCAGGCGGACAGGGGCAGGAGACCCAGTACTTC
.	many	TRBV4-2	TRBJ2-6	CASSQDVGSGANVLTF	TGTGCCAGCAGCCAAGATGTCGGGTCTGGGGCCAACGTCCTGACTTTC
TRBD2	few	TRBV20-1	TRBJ2-7	CSASHSGSTYEQYF	TGCAGTGCTAGCCACAGCGGGAGTACCTACGAGCAGTACTTC
TRBD1	many	TRBV19	TRBJ2-7	CASTGTGTYEQYF	TGTGCCAGTACCGGGACAGGGACCTACGAGCAGTACTTC
TRBD1	many	TRBV19	TRBJ2-7	CASSTGTGGAYEQYF	TGTGCCAGTAGTACAGGGACAGGGGGCGCGTACGAGCAGTACTTC
.	many	TRBV10-2	TRBJ2-7	CASRFWDMDEQYF	TGCGCCAGCAGGTTCTGGGATATGGACGAGCAGTACTTC
TRBD1	many	TRBV3-1	TRBJ1-1	CASTRDRRTEAFF	TGTGCCAGCACCCGGGACAGAAGGACTGAAGCTTTCTTT
.	few	TRBV5-6	TRBJ1-4	CASSLGPISDEKLFF	TGTGCCAGCAGCTTGGGTCCCATATCGGATGAAAAACTGTTTTTT
TRBD2	many	TRBV9	TRBJ2-4	CASSVGASGSVRDIQYF	TGTGCCAGCAGCGTAGGGGCTAGCGGGAGCGTGAGGGACATTCAGTACTTC
TRBD1	.	TRBV4-2	TRBJ1-2	CASSQVTTGGSTYTF	TGTGCCAGCAGCCAAGTTACGACAGGGGGGTCGACCTACACCTTC
TRBD2	many	TRBV20-1	TRBJ2-5	CSARGLAGAESETQYF	TGCAGTGCTAGGGGGCTAGCGGGAGCGGAGTCGGAGACCCAGTACTTC
.	many	TRBV29-1	TRBJ2-1	CSAITGKEYNEQFF	TGCAGCGCCATTACAGGGAAGGAATACAATGAGCAGTTCTTC
.	.	TRBV7-2	TRBJ2-1	CASSLGGRFNEQFF	TGTGCCAGCAGCTTAGGAGGCCGTTTCAATGAGCAGTTCTTC
.	many	TRBV21-1	TRBJ1-4	CASSKEIQGNEKLFF	TGTGCCAGCAGCAAAGAGATTCAGGGTAATGAAAAACTGTTTTTT
TRBD1	many	TRBV24-1	TRBJ2-1	CATSDFVGDSYNEQFF	TGTGCCACCAGTGATTTCGTAGGGGACAGCTACAATGAGCAGTTCTTC
.	many	TRBV10-1	TRBJ1-5	CASSGGNFQPQHF	TGCGCCAGCAGTGGAGGGAATTTCCAGCCCCAGCATTTT
.	many	TRBV20-1	TRBJ2-4	CSAKRDTRKNIQYF	TGCAGTGCAAAGAGGGACACCCGGAAAAACATTCAGTACTTC
TRBD1	few	TRBV5-4	TRBJ2-5	CASSTGQQETQYF	TGTGCCAGCAGCACGGGACAGCAAGAGACCCAGTACTTC
.	many	TRBV30	TRBJ2-7	CAWSVRYGGHNYEQYF	TGTGCCTGGAGTGTACGCTATGGGGGACACAACTACGAGCAGTACTTC
.	many	TRBV7-2	TRBJ2-7	CASSLAATGTQYF	TGTGCCAGCAGCCTAGCCGCCACAGGGACGCAGTACTTC
.	.	TRBV24-1	TRBJ2-1	CATSDEASSSYNEQFF	TGTGCCACCAGTGATGAGGCATCTAGCTCCTACAATGAGCAGTTCTTC
.	many	TRBV7-9	TRBJ1-1	CASSSRGGTEAFF	TGTGCCAGCAGCTCCCGAGGGGGGACTGAAGCTTTCTTT